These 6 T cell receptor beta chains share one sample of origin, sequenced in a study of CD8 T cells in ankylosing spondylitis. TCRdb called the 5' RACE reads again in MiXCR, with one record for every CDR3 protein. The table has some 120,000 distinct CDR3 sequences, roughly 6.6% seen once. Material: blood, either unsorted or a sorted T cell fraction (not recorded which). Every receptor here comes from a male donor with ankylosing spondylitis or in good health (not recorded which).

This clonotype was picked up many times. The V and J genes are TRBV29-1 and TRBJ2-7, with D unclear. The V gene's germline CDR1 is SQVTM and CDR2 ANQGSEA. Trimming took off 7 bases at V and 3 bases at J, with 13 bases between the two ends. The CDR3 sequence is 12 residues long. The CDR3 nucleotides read TGCAGCGCCTCCAGGAATCACTACGAGCAGTACTTC. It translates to CSASRNHYEQYF.

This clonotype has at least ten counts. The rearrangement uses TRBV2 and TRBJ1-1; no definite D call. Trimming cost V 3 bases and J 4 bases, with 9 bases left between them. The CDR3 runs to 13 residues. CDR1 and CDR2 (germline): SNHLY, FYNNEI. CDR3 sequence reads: CASSDLGITEAFF. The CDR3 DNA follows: TGTGCCAGCAGTGATTTGGGGATCACTGAAGCTTTCTTT.

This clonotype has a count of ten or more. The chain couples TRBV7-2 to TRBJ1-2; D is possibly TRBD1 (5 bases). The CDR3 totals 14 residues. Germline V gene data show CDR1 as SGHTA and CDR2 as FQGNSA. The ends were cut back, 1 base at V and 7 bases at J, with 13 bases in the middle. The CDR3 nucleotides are TGTGCCAGCAGCTTAGGGGAGGTCAGGGTTGGCTACACCTTC. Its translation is CASSLGEVRVGYTF.

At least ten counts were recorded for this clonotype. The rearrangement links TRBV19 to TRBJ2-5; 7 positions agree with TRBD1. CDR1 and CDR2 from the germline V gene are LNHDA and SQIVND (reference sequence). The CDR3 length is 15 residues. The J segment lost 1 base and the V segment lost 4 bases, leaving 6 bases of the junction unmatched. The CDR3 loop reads CASSRDSDIQETQYF. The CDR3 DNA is TGTGCCAGTAGTAGGGACAGTGACATCCAAGAGACCCAGTACTTC.

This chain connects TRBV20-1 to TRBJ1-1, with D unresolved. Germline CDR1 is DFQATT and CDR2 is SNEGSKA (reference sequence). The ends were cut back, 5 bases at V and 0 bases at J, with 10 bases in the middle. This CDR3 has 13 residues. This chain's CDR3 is CSAPNAMNTEAFF. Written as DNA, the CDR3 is TGCAGTGCTCCTAACGCCATGAACACTGAAGCTTTCTTT.

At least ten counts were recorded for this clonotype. In DNA form, the CDR3 reads TGCGCCAGCAGCCTCGGGACAGAGAATTCACCCCTCCACTTT. As protein: CASSLGTENSPLHF. The chain recombines TRBV5-1 with TRBJ1-6; 7 nucleotides align to TRBD1. This CDR3 is 14 amino acids long. Germline V gene sequence: CDR1 SGHRS, CDR2 YFSETQ. V lost 4 bases to trimming and J lost 7 bases; unmatched junction nucleotides: 5. The variable domain in full, with the rest retrieved from reference TRBV5-1 and TRBJ1-6, is KAGVTQTPRYLIKTRGQQVTLSCSPISGHRSVSWYQQTPGQGLQFLFEYFSETQRNKGNFPGRFSGRQFSNSRSEMNVSTLELGDSALYLCASSLGTENSPLHFGNGTRLTVT.